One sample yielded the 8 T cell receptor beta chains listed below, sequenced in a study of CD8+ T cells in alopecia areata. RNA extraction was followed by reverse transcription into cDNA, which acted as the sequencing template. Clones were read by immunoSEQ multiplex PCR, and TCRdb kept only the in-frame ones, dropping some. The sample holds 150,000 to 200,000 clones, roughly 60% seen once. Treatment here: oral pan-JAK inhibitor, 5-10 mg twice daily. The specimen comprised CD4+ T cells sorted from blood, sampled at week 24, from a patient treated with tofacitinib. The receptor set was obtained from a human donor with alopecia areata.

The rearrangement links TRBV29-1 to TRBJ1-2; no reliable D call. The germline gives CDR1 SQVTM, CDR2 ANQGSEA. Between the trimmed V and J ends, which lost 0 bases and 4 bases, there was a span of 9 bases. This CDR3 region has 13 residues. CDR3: CSVEDLLGYGYTF. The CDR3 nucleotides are TGCAGCGTTGAAGATCTTCTGGGCTATGGCTACACCTTC.

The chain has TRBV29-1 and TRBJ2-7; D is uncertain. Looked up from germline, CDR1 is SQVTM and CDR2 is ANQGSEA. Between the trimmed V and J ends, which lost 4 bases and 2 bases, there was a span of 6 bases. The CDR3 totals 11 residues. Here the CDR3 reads CSVVGPYEQYF. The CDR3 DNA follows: TGCAGCGTTGTAGGGCCCTACGAGCAGTACTTC.

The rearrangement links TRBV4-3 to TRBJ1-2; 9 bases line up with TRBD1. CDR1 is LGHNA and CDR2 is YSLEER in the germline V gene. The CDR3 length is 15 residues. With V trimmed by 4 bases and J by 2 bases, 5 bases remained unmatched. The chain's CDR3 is CASSPGTGNNYGYTF. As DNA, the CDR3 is TGCGCCAGCAGCCCCGGGACAGGGAACAACTATGGCTACACCTTC.

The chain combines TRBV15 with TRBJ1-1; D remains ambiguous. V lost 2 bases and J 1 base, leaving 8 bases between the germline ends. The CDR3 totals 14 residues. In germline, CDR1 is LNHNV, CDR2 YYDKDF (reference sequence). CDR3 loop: CATSRMAANTEAFF. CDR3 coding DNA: TGTGCCACCAGCAGAATGGCAGCGAACACTGAAGCTTTCTTT.

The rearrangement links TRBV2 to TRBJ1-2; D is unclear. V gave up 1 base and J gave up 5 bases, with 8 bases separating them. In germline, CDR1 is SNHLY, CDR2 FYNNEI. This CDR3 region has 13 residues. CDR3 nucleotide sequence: TGTGCCAGCAGTGAAGTCCTTAGTTATGGCTACACCTTC. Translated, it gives CASSEVLSYGYTF.

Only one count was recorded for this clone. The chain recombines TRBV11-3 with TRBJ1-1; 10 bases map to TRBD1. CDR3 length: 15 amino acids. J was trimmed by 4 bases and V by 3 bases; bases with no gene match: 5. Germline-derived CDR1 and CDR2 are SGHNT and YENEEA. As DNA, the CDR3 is TGTGCCAGCAGCTTGGGGACAGGGGAGTTCACTGAAGCTTTCTTT. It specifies CASSLGTGEFTEAFF.

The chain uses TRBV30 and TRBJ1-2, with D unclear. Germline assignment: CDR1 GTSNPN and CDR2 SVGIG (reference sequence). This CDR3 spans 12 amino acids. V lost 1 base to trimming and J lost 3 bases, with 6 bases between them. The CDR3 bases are TGTGCCTGGAGTGGGATGCACTATGGCTACACCTTC. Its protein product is CAWSGMHYGYTF.

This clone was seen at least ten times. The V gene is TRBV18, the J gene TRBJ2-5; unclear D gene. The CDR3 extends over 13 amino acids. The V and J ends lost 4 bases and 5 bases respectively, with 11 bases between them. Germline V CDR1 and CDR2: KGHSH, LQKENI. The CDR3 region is CASSRFRSETQYF. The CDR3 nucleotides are TGTGCCAGCTCACGTTTCCGGTCGGAGACCCAGTACTTC. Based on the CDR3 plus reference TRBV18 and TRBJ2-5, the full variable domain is NAGVMQNPRHLVRRRGQEARLRCSPMKGHSHVYWYRQLPEEGLKFMVYLQKENIIDESGMPKERFSAEFPKEGPSILRIQQVVRGDSAAYFCASSRFRSETQYFGPGTRLLVL.